The 23 T cell receptor beta chains listed next were all sequenced from one sample in a study of blood T cells in healthy people across ages. Alongside a J-beta primer mix, a sample-barcoded 5' primer served in a second PCR lasting roughly 7 to 11 cycles. TCRdb re-derived calls from the 5' RACE reads in MiXCR, one entry per CDR3 protein. The data contain approximately 800,000 distinct CDR3 sequences, around a quarter of them singletons. These same records also appear under a second study, on T cells of mothers and their children.

Sequenced input: blood. The origin of the receptors is a boy younger than 18 in good health.

The CDR3 loop reads CSARVGGAAFF. The CDR3 coding sequence is TGCAGTGCTAGGGTGGGAGGAGCAGCTTTCTTT. The genes are TRBV20-1 and TRBJ1-1; D is uncertain. Germline CDR1 DFQATT, CDR2 SNEGSKA (reference sequence). The CDR3 consists of 11 residues. Trimming removed 3 bases from V and 10 bases from J, with 12 bases in between.

The sample holds a few counts of this clonotype. The genes are TRBV27 and TRBJ2-1, with unresolved D. The CDR3 length is 18 residues. CDR1 and CDR2 (germline): MNHEY, SMNVEV (reference sequence). V was cut by 5 bases and J by 4 bases, with 24 bases left in between. CDR3 sequence reads: CASSTPRKGPCCYNEQFF. As DNA, the CDR3 is TGTGCCAGCAGTACTCCGCGCAAAGGCCCATGTTGTTACAATGAGCAGTTCTTC.

The chain combines TRBV4-1 with TRBJ2-3, with 11 bases aligning to TRBD1. The CDR3 is 16 amino acids. Germline values: CDR1 MGHRA, CDR2 YSYEKL. V trimming: 2 bases; J trimming: 3 bases; junction bases outside the gene matches: 4. The CDR3 DNA follows: TGCGCCAGCAGCCAACAGGGGACAGGGGGAACAGATACGCAGTATTTT. Its protein is CASSQQGTGGTDTQYF.

The V gene is TRBV29-1, the J gene TRBJ2-5, with 8 nucleotides matching TRBD1. The germline V gene encodes CDR1 SQVTM and CDR2 ANQGSEA. The CDR3 is 13 residues long. V was pared by 3 bases and J by 4 bases, with 4 bases of the junction left unmatched. In DNA form, the CDR3 reads TGCAGCGTTGACCTGACAGGGGTAGAGACCCAGTACTTC. Its translation: CSVDLTGVETQYF. Filled out from reference TRBV29-1 and TRBJ2-5, the complete variable domain reads SAVISQKPSRDICQRGTSLTIQCQVDSQVTMMFWYRQQPGQSLTLIATANQGSEATYESGFVIDKFPISRPNLTFSTLTVSNMSPEDSSIYLCSVDLTGVETQYFGPGTRLLVL.

The V gene is TRBV28, the J gene TRBJ1-2; D uncertain. The V and J ends lost 3 bases and 5 bases respectively, with 10 bases between them. CDR3 size: 13 residues. The germline V gene has CDR1 MDHEN and CDR2 SYDVKM. The CDR3 DNA reads as TGTGCCAGCAGTTTCCAGGACCTTTATGGCTACACCTTC. Residues: CASSFQDLYGYTF.

In this sample, this clonotype turned up a few times. The V gene is TRBV4-3, the J gene TRBJ2-3; 9 bases align to TRBD2. The V gene's germline CDR1 is LGHNA and CDR2 YSLEER. The CDR3 is made up of 16 amino acids. J was trimmed by 1 base and V by 2 bases; bases with no gene match: 4. The CDR3 loop reads CASSQHSGSGTDTQYF. DNA of the CDR3: TGCGCCAGCAGCCAACATAGCGGGAGCGGCACAGATACGCAGTATTTT.

V usage is TRBV7-9 and J usage is TRBJ2-1, with 11 positions matching TRBD2. The V gene's germline CDR1 is SEHNR and CDR2 FQNEAQ (reference sequence). After removal of 5 bases from V and 0 bases from J, the junction contained 6 bases not matched to a gene. CDR3 size: 17 residues. The CDR3: CASSMGLAVNSYNEQFF. In DNA form, the CDR3 reads TGTGCCAGCAGCATGGGACTAGCGGTAAACTCCTACAATGAGCAGTTCTTC.

This clonotype came up a few times. The gene calls are TRBV28 and TRBJ2-7; D not certain. Germline V gene lookup returns CDR1 MDHEN and CDR2 SYDVKM. Between the trimmed V and J ends, which lost 4 bases and 12 bases, there was a span of 16 bases. CDR3 length: 12 amino acids. For the CDR3, the DNA is TGTGCCAGCAGTTCAAACAATAAAAAGGGGTACTTC. It yields the protein CASSSNNKKGYF.

This clonotype was seen more than once but under ten times. J is TRBJ2-2 and V is TRBV9; TRBD1 agrees at 8 bases. There are 16 residues in the CDR3. Trimming cost V 7 bases and J 1 base; bases outside gene matches: 9. The germline V gene has CDR1 SGDLS and CDR2 YYNGEE. The CDR3 DNA reads as TGTGCCAGCTCCCTGGGCGGGACAGGGAACACCGGGGAGCTGTTTTTT. Encoded protein: CASSLGGTGNTGELFF.

The chain recombines TRBV7-9 with TRBJ2-2, with 7 bases lining up with TRBD2. Germline CDR1 is SEHNR and CDR2 is FQNEAQ (reference sequence). The V segment lost 7 bases and the J segment 0 bases; nucleotides outside the gene matches: 5. The CDR3 has 15 amino acids. The CDR3 is CASTSGGSNTGELFF. The CDR3 DNA reads TGTGCCAGCACGTCGGGGGGATCGAACACCGGGGAGCTGTTTTTT.

V usage is TRBV6-6 and J usage is TRBJ2-5; 8 bases line up with TRBD2. The assigned J gene may be wrong: the sequence end matches TRBJ2-1 better. Germline CDR1 MNHNY, CDR2 SVGAGI (reference sequence). CDR3 length: 15 residues. The CDR3 nucleotides read TGTGCCAGCAGTCCCCTGGGAGCGGGGGACAATGAGCAGTTCTTC. It encodes CASSPLGAGDNEQFF.

The table lists this clonotype with many counts. V gene TRBV12-3 or TRBV12-4 combines with J gene TRBJ1-4; D gene uncertain. The CDR3 length is 13 residues. Deletions cut 2 bases from V and 4 bases from J, with 5 bases between. The CDR3 loop is CASSLTGNEKLFF. The CDR3 DNA is TGTGCCAGCAGTTTAACCGGTAATGAAAAACTGTTTTTT.

A few counts support this clonotype. The chain combines TRBV6-2 or TRBV6-3 with TRBJ2-3; possibly TRBD2 for D (6 bases). The CDR3 totals 11 residues. Germline V gene sequence: CDR1 MNHEY, CDR2 SVGEGT. V shed 5 bases and J shed 10 bases, with 10 bases lying between them. The CDR3 nucleotides read TGTGCCAGCAGTCCGGGACTTCCGCAGTATTTT. This sequence encodes CASSPGLPQYF.

This clonotype has only a few counts. The chain employs TRBV20-1 and TRBJ2-5, with 8 bases lining up with TRBD2. The CDR3 length is 15 residues. Germline CDR1 reads DFQATT; CDR2 reads SNEGSKA (reference sequence). The ends lost 0 bases at V and 2 bases at J; junction bases unmatched: 5. CDR3 DNA sequence: TGCAGTGCTAGAGAGATTGGGACTAGACAAGAGACCCAGTACTTC. It is translated as CSAREIGTRQETQYF.

The chain recombines TRBV30 with TRBJ1-2, with 8 bases identical to TRBD1. This CDR3 spans 14 amino acids. Germline loops: CDR1 GTSNPN, CDR2 SVGIG (reference sequence). After removal of 0 bases from V and 6 bases from J, the junction contained 6 bases not matched to a gene. As DNA, the CDR3 is TGTGCCTGGAGTGTAACAACAGGGGGGGATGGCTACACCTTC. Translated: CAWSVTTGGDGYTF.

This rearrangement joins TRBV12-3 or TRBV12-4 to TRBJ1-4; maybe TRBD1 (5 bases). The CDR3 length is 16 residues. Trimming took 8 bases from V and 6 from J, leaving 22 bases between them. DNA for the CDR3: TGTGCCAGCGCCATCGAAGTGTACAGGAATCATGAAAAACTGTTTTTT. It encodes CASAIEVYRNHEKLFF.

The chain recombines TRBV14 with TRBJ2-7; the D gene could be TRBD1 or TRBD2 (5 bases each). CDR3 length: 17 residues. V dropped 3 bases and J dropped 0 bases, with 18 bases sitting between them. CDR1 and CDR2 (germline): SGHDN, FVKESK. Written as DNA, the CDR3 is TGTGCCAGCAGCCAGCCCCGGGACGCCGGGGCCTCCTACGAGCAGTACTTC. Its protein product is CASSQPRDAGASYEQYF.

This chain links TRBV10-3 with TRBJ2-7, with D maybe TRBD1 (7 bases). CDR3 length: 14 residues. With 3 bases removed from V and 4 bases from J, the gap between germline ends came to 13 bases. Per the germline V gene, CDR1 is ENHRY and CDR2 is SYGVKD. The DNA of the CDR3 is TGTGCCATCAGTGACAGGGGGGAGGAGTACGAGCAGTACTTC. Its protein is CAISDRGEEYEQYF.

This clonotype was counted a few times. The chain combines TRBV6-2 or TRBV6-3 with TRBJ2-1; TRBD2 matches 7 bases. Germline V gives CDR1 MNHEY, CDR2 SVGEGT. The J segment lost 1 base and the V segment lost 7 bases, leaving 10 bases of the junction unmatched. The length of the CDR3 is 16 residues. The CDR3 spells CASTWRETKSYNEQFF. The CDR3 nucleotides read TGTGCCAGCACATGGCGGGAGACGAAGTCCTACAATGAGCAGTTCTTC.

V usage is TRBV30 and J usage is TRBJ1-4, with a tentative D call TRBD1 (5 bases). Trimming took off 1 base at V and 13 bases at J, with 10 bases between the two ends. CDR3 length: 11 residues. CDR1 and CDR2 from the germline V gene are GTSNPN and SVGIG (reference sequence). The CDR3 bases are TGTGCCTGGAGTGACACGGGGGGACTGTTTTTT. Amino acid sequence: CAWSDTGGLFF.

This clonotype was seen only a few times. The rearrangement joins TRBV20-1 to TRBJ2-7; no clear D gene. The ends were cut back, 6 bases at V and 1 base at J, with 10 bases in the middle. The CDR3 contains 12 residues. Germline CDR1 is DFQATT and CDR2 is SNEGSKA (reference sequence). The DNA for the CDR3 is TGCAGTGCAGCGAGAGGATCCTACGAGCAGTACTTC. Its protein product is CSAARGSYEQYF.

In this sample, this clonotype turned up a few times. The rearrangement links TRBV29-1 to TRBJ1-5; 7 bases agree with TRBD1. CDR3 length equals 13 residues. Germline V CDR1 and CDR2: SQVTM, ANQGSEA. V was pared by 5 bases and J by 5 bases, with 6 bases of the junction left unmatched. DNA of the CDR3: TGCAGCGTTACTGACAGGGTGGATCAGCCCCAGCATTTT. Translated: CSVTDRVDQPQHF.

Written as DNA, the CDR3 is TGCAGTGCTAGCGGTGAGGGGGCAGCCTACGAGCAGTACTTC. Its protein product is CSASGEGAAYEQYF. The J gene is TRBJ2-7, the V gene TRBV20-1, with 7 positions matching TRBD1. Germline V gene data show CDR1 as DFQATT and CDR2 as SNEGSKA (reference sequence). The CDR3 runs 14 residues. The J segment lost 2 bases and the V segment lost 3 bases, leaving 7 bases of the junction unmatched.